This passage covers 3 T cell receptor beta chains from one sample sequenced in a study of blood T cell repertoires in COVID-19. The method was immunoSEQ multiplex PCR; TCRdb's version includes in-frame clones alone and lacks a portion of them. The table lists more than 55,000 clones, around 88% of them singletons. The sample consisted of peripheral blood. Receptor source: a woman aged 70 to 79 with acute or convalescent COVID-19.

V and J are TRBV10-3 and TRBJ1-2, with D unresolved. V was shortened by 6 bases and J by 8 bases, with 22 bases between the two germline ends. CDR3 size: 15 residues. Germline V gives CDR1 ENHRY, CDR2 SYGVKD. CDR3 residues: CAIRSSGNALRGYTF. CDR3 sequence (DNA): TGTGCCATCAGGAGTTCCGGGAACGCCTTAAGGGGCTACACCTTC.

The chain carries TRBV5-1 and TRBJ1-2; 7 positions agree with TRBD1. CDR3 size: 15 residues. The germline gives CDR1 SGHRS, CDR2 YFSETQ. Losses at the gene ends were 6 bases for V and 4 bases for J; bases not matched to a gene: 12. CDR3 DNA: TGCGCCAGCACGGCCTCCGGGACAGCGACCTATGGCTACACCTTC. Translated, it gives CASTASGTATYGYTF.

The rearrangement uses TRBV29-1 and TRBJ1-1, with 9 nucleotides matching TRBD1. Trimming cost V 7 bases and J 6 bases; bases outside gene matches: 9. The CDR3 length is 13 residues. Germline values: CDR1 SQVTM, CDR2 ANQGSEA. CDR3 region: CSARQGGSAEAFF. DNA of the CDR3: TGCAGCGCCAGACAGGGGGGATCGGCTGAAGCTTTCTTT.